Listed below are T cell receptor beta chains from one sample, sequenced in a study of T cell changes during pregnancy in multiple sclerosis. TCRdb's table, derived via immunoSEQ multiplex PCR, lists solely in-frame clones and lacks some. The sample holds 35,000 to 40,000 clones, about nine tenths seen once. The sequencing here drew on CD8+ T cells from peripheral blood mononuclear cells, taken in the second trimester of pregnancy. These receptors were collected from a female donor with multiple sclerosis, enrolled in a pregnancy study. Both conserved end residues are part of each CDR3.

TRBJ1-1,TRBV29-1,CSVEGSWNTEAFF
TRBJ2-1,TRBV4-3,CASSRGTQSSYNEQFF
TRBJ2-5,TRBV7-9,CASSLLAAQETQYF
TRBJ2-3,TRBV5-4,CASIAGGVTDTQYF
TRBJ1-1,TRBV19,CASSITVNTEAFF
TRBJ2-1,TRBV10-3,CAISENGLEALNEQFF
TRBJ1-2,TRBV6-1,CASSDVGGRGYTF
TRBJ1-1,TRBV27,CATYPTGAMNTEAFF
TRBJ1-3,TRBV30,CAWSVPEGARGNTIYF
TRBJ1-1,TRBV19,CASSLQGATEAFF
TRBJ2-3,TRBV6-4,CASSRGGGTDTQYF
TRBJ1-3,TRBV6-1,CASSEALGGSGNTIYF
TRBJ2-7,TRBV30,CAWSVAGLSYEQYF
TRBJ2-2,TRBV2,CASRGDRNSANTGELFF
TRBJ2-7,TRBV10-3,CAISARGGDIEQYF
TRBJ2-7,TRBV5-1,CASSLAGTALYEQYF
TRBJ2-7,TRBV30,CAWSPSLAGEQYF
TRBJ2-5,TRBV9,CASSPGHELLQETQYF
TRBJ1-2,TRBV7-9,CASKTWTYGYTF
TRBJ2-7,TRBV5-6,CASNFGGGYEQYF
TRBJ1-1,TRBV19,CASSISVSTEAFF
TRBJ1-5,TRBV15,CATSRDRGVGQPQHF
TRBJ2-3,TRBV5-1,CASRDPEGLAGGRTDTQYF
TRBJ2-6,TRBV19,CASSISDSGANVLTF
TRBJ1-2,TRBV7-9,CASSSQGVFYGYTF
TRBJ2-7,TRBV7-9,CASSPGDRVGIYEQYF
TRBJ2-1,TRBV5-6,CASSISGALYNEQFF
TRBJ2-7,TRBV30,CAWSTGNSYEQYF